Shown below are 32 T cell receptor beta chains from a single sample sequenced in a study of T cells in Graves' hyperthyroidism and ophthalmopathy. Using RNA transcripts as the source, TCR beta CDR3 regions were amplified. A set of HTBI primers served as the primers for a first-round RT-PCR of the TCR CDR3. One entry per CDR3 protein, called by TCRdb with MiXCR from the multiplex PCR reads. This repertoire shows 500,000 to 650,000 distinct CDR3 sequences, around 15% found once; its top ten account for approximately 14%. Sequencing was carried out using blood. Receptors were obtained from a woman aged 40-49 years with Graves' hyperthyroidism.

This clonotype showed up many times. The CDR3 here is CASSLLGGGSYNEQFF. CDR3 DNA: TGTGCCAGCAGCTTATTGGGCGGGGGCTCCTACAATGAGCAGTTCTTC. The chain joins TRBV7-8 to TRBJ2-1, with TRBD2 identical over 7 bases. Germline values: CDR1 SGHVS, CDR2 FQNEAQ. CDR3 length: 16 amino acids. With V trimmed by 2 bases and J by 0 bases, 4 bases remained unmatched.

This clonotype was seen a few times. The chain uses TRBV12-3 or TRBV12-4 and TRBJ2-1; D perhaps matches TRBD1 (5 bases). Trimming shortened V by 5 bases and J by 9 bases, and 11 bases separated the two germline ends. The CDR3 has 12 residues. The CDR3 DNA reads TGTGCCAGCAGTGCGTACCAGGGTGAGCAGTTCTTC. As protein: CASSAYQGEQFF.

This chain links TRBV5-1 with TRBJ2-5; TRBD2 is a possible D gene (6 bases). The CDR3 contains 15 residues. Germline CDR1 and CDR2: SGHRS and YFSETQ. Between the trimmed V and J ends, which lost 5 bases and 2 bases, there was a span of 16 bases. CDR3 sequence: CASREGTFDQETQYF. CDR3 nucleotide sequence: TGCGCCAGCAGGGAGGGGACTTTCGATCAAGAGACCCAGTACTTC.

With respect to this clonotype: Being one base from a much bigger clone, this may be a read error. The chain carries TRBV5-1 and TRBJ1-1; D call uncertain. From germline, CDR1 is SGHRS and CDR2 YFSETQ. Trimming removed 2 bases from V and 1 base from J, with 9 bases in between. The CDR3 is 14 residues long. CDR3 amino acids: CASSFSGPNTEAFF. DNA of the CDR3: TGCGCCAGCAGCTTCAGCGGACCGAACACTGAAGCTTTCTTT.

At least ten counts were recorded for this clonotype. Here the CDR3 reads CASTQGPNYGYTF. The CDR3 region has the DNA TGTGCCAGCACGCAGGGTCCTAACTATGGCTACACCTTC. The rearrangement joins TRBV2 to TRBJ1-2; tentatively, D is TRBD1 (5 bases). This CDR3 region has 13 residues. Germline values: CDR1 SNHLY, CDR2 FYNNEI. V was clipped by 7 bases and J by 0 bases, with 9 bases between them.

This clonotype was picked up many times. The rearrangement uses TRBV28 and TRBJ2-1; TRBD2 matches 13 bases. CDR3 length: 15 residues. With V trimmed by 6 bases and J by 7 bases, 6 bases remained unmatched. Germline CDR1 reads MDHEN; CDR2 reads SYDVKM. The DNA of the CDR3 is TGTGCCAGCAGCCCGGGACTAGCGGGATTAAATGAGCAGTTCTTC. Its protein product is CASSPGLAGLNEQFF.

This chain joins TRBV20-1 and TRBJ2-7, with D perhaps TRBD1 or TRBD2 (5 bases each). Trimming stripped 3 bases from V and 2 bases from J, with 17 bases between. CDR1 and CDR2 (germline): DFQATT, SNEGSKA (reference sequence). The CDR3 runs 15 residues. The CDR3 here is CSASPSLGTAYEQYF. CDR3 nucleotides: TGCAGTGCTAGCCCCTCCCTCGGGACGGCCTACGAGCAGTACTTC.

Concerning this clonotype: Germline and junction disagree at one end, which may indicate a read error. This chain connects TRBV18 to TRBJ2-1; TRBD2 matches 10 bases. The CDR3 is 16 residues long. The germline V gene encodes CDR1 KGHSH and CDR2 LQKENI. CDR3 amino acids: CAGSRKREGLRNEQFF. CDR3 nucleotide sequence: TGTGCCGGCTCACGAAAGCGGGAGGGCCTGCGGAATGAGCAGTTCTTC.

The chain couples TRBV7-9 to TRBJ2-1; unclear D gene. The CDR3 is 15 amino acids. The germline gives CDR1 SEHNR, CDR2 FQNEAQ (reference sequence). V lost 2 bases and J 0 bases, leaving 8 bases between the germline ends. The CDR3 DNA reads TGTGCCAGCAGCTTACCGGACCTCTCCTACAATGAGCAGTTCTTC. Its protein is CASSLPDLSYNEQFF.

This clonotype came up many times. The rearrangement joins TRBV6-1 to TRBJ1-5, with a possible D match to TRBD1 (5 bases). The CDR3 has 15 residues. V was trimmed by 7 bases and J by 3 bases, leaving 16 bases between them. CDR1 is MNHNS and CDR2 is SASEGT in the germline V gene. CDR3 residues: CASIRSWDLNQPQHF. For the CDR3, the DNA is TGTGCCAGCATTCGAAGTTGGGACCTCAATCAGCCCCAGCATTTT.

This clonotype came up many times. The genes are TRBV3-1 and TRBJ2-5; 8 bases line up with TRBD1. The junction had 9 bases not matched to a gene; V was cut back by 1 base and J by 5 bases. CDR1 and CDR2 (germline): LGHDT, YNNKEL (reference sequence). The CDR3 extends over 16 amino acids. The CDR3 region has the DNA TGTGCCAGCAGCCAAGGTCTCTCGGACAGGGCCGAGACCCAGTACTTC. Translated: CASSQGLSDRAETQYF.

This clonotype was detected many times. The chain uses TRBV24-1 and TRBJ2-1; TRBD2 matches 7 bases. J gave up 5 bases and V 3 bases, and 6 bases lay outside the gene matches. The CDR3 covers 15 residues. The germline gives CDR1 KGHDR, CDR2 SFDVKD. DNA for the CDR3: TGTGCCACCAGTGATGCCAAAGGACTAGACAATGAGCAGTTCTTC. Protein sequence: CATSDAKGLDNEQFF.

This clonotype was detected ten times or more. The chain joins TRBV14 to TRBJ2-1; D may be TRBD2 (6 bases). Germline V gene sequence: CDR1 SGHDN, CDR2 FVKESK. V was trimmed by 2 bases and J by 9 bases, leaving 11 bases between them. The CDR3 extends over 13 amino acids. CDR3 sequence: CASSQRERSEQFF. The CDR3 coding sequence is TGTGCCAGCAGCCAACGGGAGCGTAGTGAGCAGTTCTTC.

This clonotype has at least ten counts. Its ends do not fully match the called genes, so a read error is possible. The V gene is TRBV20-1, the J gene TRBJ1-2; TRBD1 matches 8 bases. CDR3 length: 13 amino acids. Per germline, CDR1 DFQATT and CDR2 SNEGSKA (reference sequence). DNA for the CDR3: TGCAGTGCTGGAGATACGACAGGGGATGGCTACACCTTC. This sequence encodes CSAGDTTGDGYTF.

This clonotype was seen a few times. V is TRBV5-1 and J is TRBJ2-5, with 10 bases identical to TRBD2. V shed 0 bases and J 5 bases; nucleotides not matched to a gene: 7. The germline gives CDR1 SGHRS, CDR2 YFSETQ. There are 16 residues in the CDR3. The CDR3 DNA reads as TGCGCCAGCAGCTTGGGAGCGGGAGGGCCCCATGAGACCCAGTACTTC. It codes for CASSLGAGGPHETQYF.

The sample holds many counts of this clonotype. CDR3 amino acids: CSANKGGSGYGYTF. CDR3 bases: TGCAGTGCTAACAAAGGGGGCTCGGGCTATGGCTACACCTTC. The genes are TRBV20-1 and TRBJ1-2; 7 nucleotides match TRBD1. CDR3 length: 14 amino acids. Germline CDR1 is DFQATT and CDR2 is SNEGSKA (reference sequence). V lost 4 bases and J lost 4; bases outside the gene matches: 9.

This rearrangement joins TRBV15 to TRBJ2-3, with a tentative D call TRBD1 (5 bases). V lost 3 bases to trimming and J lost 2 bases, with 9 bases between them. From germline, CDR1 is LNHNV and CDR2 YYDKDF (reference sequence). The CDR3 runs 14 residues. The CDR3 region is CATSSPGHTDTQYF. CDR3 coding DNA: TGTGCCACCAGCAGCCCAGGACACACAGATACGCAGTATTTT.

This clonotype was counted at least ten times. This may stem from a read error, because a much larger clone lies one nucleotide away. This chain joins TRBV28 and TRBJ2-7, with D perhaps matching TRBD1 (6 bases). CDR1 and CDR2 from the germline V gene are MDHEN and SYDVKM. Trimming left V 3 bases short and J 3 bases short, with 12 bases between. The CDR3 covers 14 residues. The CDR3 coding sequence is TGTGCCAGCAGTTTCGTCGGGACACACTACGAGCAGTACTTC. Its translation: CASSFVGTHYEQYF.

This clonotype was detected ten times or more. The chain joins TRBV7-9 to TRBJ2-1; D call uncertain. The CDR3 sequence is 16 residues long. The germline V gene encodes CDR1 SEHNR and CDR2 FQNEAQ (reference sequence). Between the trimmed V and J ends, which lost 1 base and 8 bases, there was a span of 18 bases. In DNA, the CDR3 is TGTGCCAGCAGCTTAGGACGGGTCGGAGTGTTCGATGAGCAGTTCTTC. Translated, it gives CASSLGRVGVFDEQFF.

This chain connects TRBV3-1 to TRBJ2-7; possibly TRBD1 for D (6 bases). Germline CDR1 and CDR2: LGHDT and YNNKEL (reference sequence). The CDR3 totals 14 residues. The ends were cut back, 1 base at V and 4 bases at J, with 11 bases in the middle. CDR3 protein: CASSQGSDSYEQYF. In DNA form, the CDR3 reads TGTGCCAGCAGCCAAGGCTCGGACAGTTACGAGCAGTACTTC.

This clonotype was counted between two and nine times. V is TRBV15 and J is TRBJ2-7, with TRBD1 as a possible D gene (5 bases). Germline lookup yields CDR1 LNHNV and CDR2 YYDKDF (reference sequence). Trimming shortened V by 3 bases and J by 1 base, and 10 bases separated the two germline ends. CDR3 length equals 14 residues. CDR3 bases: TGTGCCACCAGCAGCGACCCAGGGTCCTACGAGCAGTACTTC. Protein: CATSSDPGSYEQYF.

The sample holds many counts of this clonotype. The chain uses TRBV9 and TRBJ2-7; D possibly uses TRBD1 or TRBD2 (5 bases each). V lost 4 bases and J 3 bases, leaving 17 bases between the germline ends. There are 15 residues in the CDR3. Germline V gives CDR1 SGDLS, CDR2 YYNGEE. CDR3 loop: CASSLSGTTDYEQYF. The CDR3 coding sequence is TGTGCCAGCAGCTTGTCCGGGACGACCGACTACGAGCAGTACTTC.

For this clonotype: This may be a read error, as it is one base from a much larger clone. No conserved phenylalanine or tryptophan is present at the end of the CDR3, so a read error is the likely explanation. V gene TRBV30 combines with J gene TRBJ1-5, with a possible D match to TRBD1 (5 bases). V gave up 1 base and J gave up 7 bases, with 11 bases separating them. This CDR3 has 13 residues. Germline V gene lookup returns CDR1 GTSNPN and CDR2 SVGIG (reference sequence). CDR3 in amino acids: CAWSGGGGQPQHL. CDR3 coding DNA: TGTGCCTGGAGTGGGGGGGGAGGCCAGCCCCAGCATCTT.

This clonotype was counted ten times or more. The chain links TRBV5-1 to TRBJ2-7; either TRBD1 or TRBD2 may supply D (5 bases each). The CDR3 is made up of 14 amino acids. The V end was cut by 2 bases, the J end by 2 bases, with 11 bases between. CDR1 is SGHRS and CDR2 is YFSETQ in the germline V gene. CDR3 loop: CASSLRDGTYEQYF. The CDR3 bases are TGCGCCAGCAGCTTACGGGACGGTACCTACGAGCAGTACTTC.

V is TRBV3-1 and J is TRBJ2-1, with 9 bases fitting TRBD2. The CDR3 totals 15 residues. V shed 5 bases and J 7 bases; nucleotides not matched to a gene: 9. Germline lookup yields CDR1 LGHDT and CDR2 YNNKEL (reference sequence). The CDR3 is CASSFAGGGKNEQFF. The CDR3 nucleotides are TGTGCCAGCAGCTTCGCGGGGGGGGGAAAAAATGAGCAGTTCTTC.

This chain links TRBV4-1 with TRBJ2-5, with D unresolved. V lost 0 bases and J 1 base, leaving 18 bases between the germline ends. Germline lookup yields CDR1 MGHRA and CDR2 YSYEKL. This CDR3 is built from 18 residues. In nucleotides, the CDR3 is TGCGCCAGCAGCCAAGATCCCAGATCGGCTAGTTCCCAAGAGACCCAGTACTTC. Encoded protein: CASSQDPRSASSQETQYF.

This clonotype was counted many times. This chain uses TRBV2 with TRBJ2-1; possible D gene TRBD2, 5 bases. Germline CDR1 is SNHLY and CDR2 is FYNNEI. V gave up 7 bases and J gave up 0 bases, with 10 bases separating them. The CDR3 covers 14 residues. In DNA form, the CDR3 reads TGTGCCAGCAAACCTAGCCCCTCCTACAATGAGCAGTTCTTC. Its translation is CASKPSPSYNEQFF.

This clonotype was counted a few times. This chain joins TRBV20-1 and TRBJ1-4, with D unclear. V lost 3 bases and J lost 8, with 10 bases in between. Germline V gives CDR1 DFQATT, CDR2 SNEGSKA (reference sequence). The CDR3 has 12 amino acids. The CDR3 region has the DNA TGCAGTGCTAGCCCCGGTGTGGAAAAACTGTTTTTT. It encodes CSASPGVEKLFF.

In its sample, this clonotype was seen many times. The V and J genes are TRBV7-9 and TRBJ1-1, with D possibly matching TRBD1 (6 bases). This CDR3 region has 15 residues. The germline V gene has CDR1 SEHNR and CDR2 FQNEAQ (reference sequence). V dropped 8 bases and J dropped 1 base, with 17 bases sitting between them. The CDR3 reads CASGTQGEQNTEAFF. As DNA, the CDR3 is TGTGCCAGCGGAACACAGGGTGAACAGAACACTGAAGCTTTCTTT.

The CDR3, as DNA: TGTGCCAGCAGGGGGTGGGAGTGGGGGGCTAGTAGTGAAGCTTTCTTT. Its translation: CASRGWEWGASSEAFF. V usage is TRBV28 and J usage is TRBJ1-1; weak D call: TRBD1 (6 bases). Deletions cut 6 bases from V and 7 bases from J, with 24 bases between. The CDR3 totals 16 residues. CDR1 MDHEN and CDR2 SYDVKM come from the germline V gene.

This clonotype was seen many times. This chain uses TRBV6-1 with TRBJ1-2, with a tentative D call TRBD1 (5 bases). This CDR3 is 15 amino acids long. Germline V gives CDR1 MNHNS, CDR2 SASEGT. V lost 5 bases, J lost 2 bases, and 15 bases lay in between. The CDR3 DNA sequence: TGTGCCAGCAGTTCTCCGGGACGGGGCAACTATGGCTACACCTTC. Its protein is CASSSPGRGNYGYTF.

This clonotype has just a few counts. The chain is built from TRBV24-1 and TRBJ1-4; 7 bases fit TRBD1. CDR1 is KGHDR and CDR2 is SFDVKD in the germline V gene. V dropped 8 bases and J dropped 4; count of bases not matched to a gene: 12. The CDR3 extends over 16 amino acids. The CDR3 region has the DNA TGTGCCACCAATGAACTCGAGGGGGCGGGTAATGAAAAACTGTTTTTT. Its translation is CATNELEGAGNEKLFF.